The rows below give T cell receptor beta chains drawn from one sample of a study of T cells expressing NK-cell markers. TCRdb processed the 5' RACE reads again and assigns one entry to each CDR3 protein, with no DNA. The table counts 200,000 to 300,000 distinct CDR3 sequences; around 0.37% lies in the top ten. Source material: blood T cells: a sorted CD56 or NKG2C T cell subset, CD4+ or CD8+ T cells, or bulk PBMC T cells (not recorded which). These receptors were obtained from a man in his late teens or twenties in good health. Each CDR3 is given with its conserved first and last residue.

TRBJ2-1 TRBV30 CAWSGLETGINEQFF
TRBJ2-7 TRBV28 CASSLSTPGLDSEQYF
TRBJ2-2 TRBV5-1 CASTPGGINTGELFF
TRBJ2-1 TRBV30 CAWTGQGRTYNEQFF
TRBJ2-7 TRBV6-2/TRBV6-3 CAIQQGGEQYF
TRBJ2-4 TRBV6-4 CARTRSRAKNIQYF
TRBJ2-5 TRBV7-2 CASSSRSSGRASETQYF
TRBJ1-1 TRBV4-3 CASSQSLGPEAFF
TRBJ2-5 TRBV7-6 CASSLSPFSAQYF
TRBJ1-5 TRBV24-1 CATSEYSVSNQPQHF
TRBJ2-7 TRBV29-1 CSVRTGAYEQYF
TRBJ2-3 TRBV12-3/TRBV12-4 CASSLGGVWGDTQYF
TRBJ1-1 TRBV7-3 CASKKGTNTEAFF
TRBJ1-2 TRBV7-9 CASSPPYTTYGYTF
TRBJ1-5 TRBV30 CAWRPQGLYSNQPQHF
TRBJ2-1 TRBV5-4 CASSGWTSGRIDEQFF
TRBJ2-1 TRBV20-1 CSARDRGLTGFF